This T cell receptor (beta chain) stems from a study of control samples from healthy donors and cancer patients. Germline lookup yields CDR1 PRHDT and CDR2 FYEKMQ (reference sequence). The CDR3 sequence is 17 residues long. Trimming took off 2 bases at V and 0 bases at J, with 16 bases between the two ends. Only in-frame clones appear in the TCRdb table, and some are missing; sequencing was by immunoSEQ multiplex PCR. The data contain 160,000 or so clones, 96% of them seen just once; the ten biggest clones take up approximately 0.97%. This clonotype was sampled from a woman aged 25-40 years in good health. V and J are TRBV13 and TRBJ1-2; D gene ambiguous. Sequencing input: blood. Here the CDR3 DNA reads TGTGCCAGCAGCTTATACGGCAGTGCGGGAGCTAACTATGGCTACACCTTC. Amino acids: CASSLYGSAGANYGYTF.